The T cell receptor beta chain under discussion was sequenced for a study of radiotherapy plus CTLA-4 blockade in lung cancer. Notes on the study in general: Per reports, early blood T cell clone dynamics, plus interferon-beta, forecast response most strongly.

Germline V CDR1 and CDR2: SGHRS, YFSETQ. CDR3 length equals 15 residues. The V gene end was trimmed by 0 bases and the J gene end by 6 bases; junction bases not matched to a gene: 6. Using immunoSEQ multiplex PCR, the repertoire was profiled, and TCRdb retains in-frame clones only, with some absent. Of some 49,000 clones listed, 70% to 90% are singletons. Focal radiation plus CTLA-4 blockade with ipilimumab was administered to patients who had chemo-refractory metastatic non-small-cell lung cancer. Points on this clone: Its specificity is not known.

The receptor was derived from a human donor with non-small cell lung cancer whose response to radiotherapy plus ipilimumab could not be evaluated. The specimen was peripheral blood, collected from a patient treated with radiotherapy plus ipilimumab. The chain recombines TRBV5-1 with TRBJ1-5; 7 bases are shared with TRBD1. The CDR3 protein is CASSLDRGEGQPQHF. CDR3 bases: TGCGCCAGCAGCTTGGACAGGGGAGAGGGTCAGCCCCAGCATTTT.